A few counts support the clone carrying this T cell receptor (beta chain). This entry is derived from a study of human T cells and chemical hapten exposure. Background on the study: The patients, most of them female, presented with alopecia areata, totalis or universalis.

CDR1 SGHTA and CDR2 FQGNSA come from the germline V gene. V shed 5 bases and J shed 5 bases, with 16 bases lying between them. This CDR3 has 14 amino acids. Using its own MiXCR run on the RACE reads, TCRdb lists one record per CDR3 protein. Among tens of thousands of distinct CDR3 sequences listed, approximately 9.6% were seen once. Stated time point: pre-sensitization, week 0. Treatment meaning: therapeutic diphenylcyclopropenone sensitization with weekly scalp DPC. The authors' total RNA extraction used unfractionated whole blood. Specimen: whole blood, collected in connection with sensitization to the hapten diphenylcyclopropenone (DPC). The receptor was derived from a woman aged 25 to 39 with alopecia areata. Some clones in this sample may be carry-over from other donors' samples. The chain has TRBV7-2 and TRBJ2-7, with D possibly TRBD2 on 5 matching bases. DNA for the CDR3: TGTGCCAGCAGCCGAGGGTTATCTTGGGACGAGCAGTACTTC. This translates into CASSRGLSWDEQYF.